This T cell receptor (beta chain) was observed in a study of cytomegalovirus exposure and HLA in healthy donors. 60 Vbeta and 13 Jbeta primers were used in PCR. Repertoires were generated with immunoSEQ multiplex PCR, while TCRdb's copy carries only in-frame clones and drops some. The data contain some 220,000 clones, 77% of them singletons. Germline CDR1 is LNHDA and CDR2 is SQIVND (reference sequence). This CDR3 region has 13 residues. The V end was cut by 5 bases, the J end by 7 bases, with 14 bases between. This TCR derives from an older woman in good health and CMV-seropositive. This chain uses TRBV19 with TRBJ2-5; D is perhaps TRBD1 (6 bases). Sequences were obtained from PBMCs. The CDR3 sequence is CASSRGDKVTQYF. CDR3 nucleotides: TGTGCCAGTAGTCGTGGGGACAAGGTGACCCAGTACTTC. Full variable domain (missing parts from reference TRBV19 and TRBJ2-5): DGGITQSPKYLFRKEGQNVTLSCEQNLNHDAMYWYRQDPGQGLRLIYYSQIVNDFQKGDIAEGYSVSREKKESFPLTVTSAQKNPTAFYLCASSRGDKVTQYFGPGTRLLVL.